This T cell receptor (beta chain) came from a study of patients and donors after allogeneic stem cell transplantation. This CDR3 has 13 amino acids. Germline V gene data show CDR1 as MNHEY and CDR2 as SVGEGT. V gave up 7 bases and J gave up 4 bases, with 11 bases separating them. A single record per CDR3 protein comes from TCRdb applying MiXCR to the RT-PCR reads. The sample has around 160,000 distinct CDR3 sequences, 30% seen once. V is TRBV6-2 or TRBV6-3 and J is TRBJ1-5; maybe TRBD1 (6 bases). Material: blood, either unsorted or a sorted T cell fraction (not recorded which). The TCR sequence derives from a human donor who was either an allogeneic HSCT recipient or a stem cell or donor lymphocyte infusion donor (not recorded which). It is not recorded whose cells these are; they may come from a transplant donor. This CDR3 reads CASTTGLNQPQHF. The CDR3 DNA sequence: TGTGCCAGCACCACAGGGCTTAATCAGCCCCAGCATTTT.